The clone carrying this TCR beta chain was picked up a small number of times. The antigen is undetermined. Germline lookup yields CDR1 SGHVS and CDR2 FNYEAQ. Deletions cut 5 bases from V and 2 bases from J, with 16 bases between. This CDR3 is built from 16 residues. The data belong to a study of CD8+ T cells in alopecia areata. RNA extraction and reverse transcription yielded cDNA as sequencing template. Data came from immunoSEQ multiplex PCR; TCRdb stores just in-frame clones and leaves some out. Here the sample spans about 150,000 clones, approximately 65% being singletons. Whole-study results and caveats: Affected lesional scalp, above all in alopecia totalis/universalis, was more clonal than normal scalp. Possibly because of HLA-related factors, TCR sharing was less clear across patients than in mice.

The sequence was collected from a human donor in good health. The sample comprised CD8+ T cells sorted from blood. The chain joins TRBV7-6 to TRBJ2-4; a weak D match, TRBD1 (5 bases). This CDR3 is CASSPWVSGTKNIQYF. The CDR3 DNA reads TGTGCCAGCAGCCCCTGGGTGTCAGGGACCAAAAACATTCAGTACTTC.